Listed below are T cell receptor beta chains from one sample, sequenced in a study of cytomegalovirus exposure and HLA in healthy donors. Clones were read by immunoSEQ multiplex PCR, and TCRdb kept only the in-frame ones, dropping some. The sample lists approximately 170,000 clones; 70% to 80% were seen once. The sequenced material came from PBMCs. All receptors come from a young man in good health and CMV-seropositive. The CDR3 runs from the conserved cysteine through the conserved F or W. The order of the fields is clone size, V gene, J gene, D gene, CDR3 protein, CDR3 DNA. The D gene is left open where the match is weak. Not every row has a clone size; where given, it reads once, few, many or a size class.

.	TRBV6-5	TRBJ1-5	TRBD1	CASSLQGASNQPQHF	TGTGCCAGCAGTCTACAGGGGGCCTCCAATCAGCCCCAGCATTTT
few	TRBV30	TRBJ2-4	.	CAWSVKGKGDLAKNIQYF	TGTGCCTGGAGTGTCAAAGGGAAAGGGGACTTAGCCAAAAACATTCAGTACTTC
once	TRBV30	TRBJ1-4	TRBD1	CAWSPGQGFQEKLFF	TGTGCCTGGAGTCCGGGACAGGGTTTCCAAGAAAAACTGTTTTTT
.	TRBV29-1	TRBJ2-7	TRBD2	CSVDGGTSGFYEQYF	TGCAGCGTTGACGGAGGGACTAGCGGGTTCTACGAGCAGTACTTC
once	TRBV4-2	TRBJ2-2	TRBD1	CASSQDPEGALNTGELFF	TGTGCCAGCAGCCAAGATCCAGAGGGGGCTTTGAACACCGGGGAGCTGTTTTTT
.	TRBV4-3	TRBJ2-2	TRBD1	CASSQDGTGSIGELFF	TGCGCCAGCAGCCAAGACGGGACAGGGTCGATCGGGGAGCTGTTTTTT
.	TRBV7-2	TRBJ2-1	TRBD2	CASRPSGIEQFF	TGTGCCAGCAGACCTAGCGGGATCGAGCAGTTCTTC
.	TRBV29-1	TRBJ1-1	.	CSGEGVFSEAFF	TGCAGCGGGGAGGGAGTCTTCTCTGAAGCTTTCTTT
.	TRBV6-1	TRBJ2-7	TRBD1	CASSVIEPGQGYEQYF	TGTGCCAGCAGTGTAATCGAACCGGGACAGGGCTACGAGCAGTACTTC
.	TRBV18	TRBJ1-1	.	CASSQGRVRDTEAFF	TGTGCCAGCTCGCAAGGCAGGGTCCGAGACACTGAAGCTTTCTTT
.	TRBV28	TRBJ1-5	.	CASSFGNQPQHF	TGTGCCAGCAGTTTCGGGAATCAGCCCCAGCATTTT
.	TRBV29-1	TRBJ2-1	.	CSVARQYNEQFF	TGCAGCGTTGCCAGGCAGTACAATGAGCAGTTCTTC
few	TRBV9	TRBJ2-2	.	CASSARVTGELFF	TGTGCCAGCAGCGCCAGGGTAACCGGGGAGCTGTTTTTT
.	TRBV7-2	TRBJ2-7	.	CASSRSTGYAHEQYF	TGTGCCAGCAGCCGTTCCACAGGGTATGCCCACGAGCAGTACTTC
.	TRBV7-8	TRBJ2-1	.	CASSMTGESSYNEQFF	TGTGCCAGCAGCATGACGGGGGAGAGCTCCTACAATGAGCAGTTCTTC
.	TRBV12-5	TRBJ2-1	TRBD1	CASGSEQGLVYDEQFF	TGTGCTAGTGGTTCCGAACAGGGGCTCGTGTATGATGAGCAGTTCTTC
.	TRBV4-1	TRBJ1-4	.	CASSQGATGKLFF	TGCGCCAGCAGCCAGGGGGCGACGGGAAAACTGTTTTTT
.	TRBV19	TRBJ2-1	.	CASSITGGDEQFF	TGTGCCAGTAGTATCACAGGCGGGGACGAGCAGTTCTTC
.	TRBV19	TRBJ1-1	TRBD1	CATQTGGRAEAFF	TGTGCCACCCAAACAGGGGGCCGCGCTGAAGCTTTCTTT
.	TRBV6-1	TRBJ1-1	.	CASSESGTTEAFF	TGTGCCAGCAGTGAAAGCGGGACAACTGAAGCTTTCTTT
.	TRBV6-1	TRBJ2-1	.	CASSDTGFTNNEQFF	TGTGCCAGCAGTGACACAGGGTTTACCAACAATGAGCAGTTCTTC
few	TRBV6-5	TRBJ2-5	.	CASSRTPGETQYF	TGTGCCAGCAGTCGGACTCCCGGGGAGACCCAGTACTTC